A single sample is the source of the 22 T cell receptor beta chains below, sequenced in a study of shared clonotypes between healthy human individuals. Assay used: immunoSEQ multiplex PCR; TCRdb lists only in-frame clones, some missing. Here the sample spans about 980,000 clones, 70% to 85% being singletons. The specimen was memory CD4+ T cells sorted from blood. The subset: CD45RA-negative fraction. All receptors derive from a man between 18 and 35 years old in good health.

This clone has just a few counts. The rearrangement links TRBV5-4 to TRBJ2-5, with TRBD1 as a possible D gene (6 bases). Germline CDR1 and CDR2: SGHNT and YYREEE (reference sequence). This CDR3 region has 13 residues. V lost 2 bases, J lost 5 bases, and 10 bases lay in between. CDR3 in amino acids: CASSFGGQETQYF. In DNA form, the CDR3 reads TGTGCCAGCAGCTTTGGGGGCCAGGAGACCCAGTACTTC.

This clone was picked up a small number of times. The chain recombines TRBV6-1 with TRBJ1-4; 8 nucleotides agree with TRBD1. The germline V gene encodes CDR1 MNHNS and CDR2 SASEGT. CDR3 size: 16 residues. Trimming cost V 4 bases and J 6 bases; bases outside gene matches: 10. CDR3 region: CASSGGFGQGHEKLFF. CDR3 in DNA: TGTGCCAGCAGTGGGGGGTTTGGACAGGGTCATGAAAAACTGTTTTTT.

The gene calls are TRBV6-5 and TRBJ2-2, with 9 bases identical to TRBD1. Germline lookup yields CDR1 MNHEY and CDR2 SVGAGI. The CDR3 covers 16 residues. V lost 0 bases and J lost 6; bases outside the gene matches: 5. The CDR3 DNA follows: TGTGCCAGCAGTTACTCGGCGGGACAGGGTTCCGGGGAGCTGTTTTTT. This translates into CASSYSAGQGSGELFF.

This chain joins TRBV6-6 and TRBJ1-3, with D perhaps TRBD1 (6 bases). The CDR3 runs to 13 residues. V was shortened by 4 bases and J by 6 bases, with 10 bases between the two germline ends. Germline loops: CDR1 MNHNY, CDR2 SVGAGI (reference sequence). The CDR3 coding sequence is TGTGCCAGCAGTTTTGGGACACCAAACACCATATATTTT. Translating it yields CASSFGTPNTIYF.

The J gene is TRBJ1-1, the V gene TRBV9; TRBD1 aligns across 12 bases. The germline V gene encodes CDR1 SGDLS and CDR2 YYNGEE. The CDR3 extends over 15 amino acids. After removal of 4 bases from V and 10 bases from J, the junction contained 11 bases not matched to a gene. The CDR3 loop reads CASSPEPGQGARAFF. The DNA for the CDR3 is TGTGCCAGCAGCCCCGAACCGGGACAGGGGGCCAGAGCTTTCTTT.

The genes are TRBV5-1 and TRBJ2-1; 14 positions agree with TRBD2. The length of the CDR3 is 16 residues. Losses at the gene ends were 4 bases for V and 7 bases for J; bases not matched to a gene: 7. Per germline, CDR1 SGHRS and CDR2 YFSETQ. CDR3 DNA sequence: TGCGCCAGCAGCCCGGCCCGACTAGCGGGGGGGAATGAGCAGTTCTTC. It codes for CASSPARLAGGNEQFF.

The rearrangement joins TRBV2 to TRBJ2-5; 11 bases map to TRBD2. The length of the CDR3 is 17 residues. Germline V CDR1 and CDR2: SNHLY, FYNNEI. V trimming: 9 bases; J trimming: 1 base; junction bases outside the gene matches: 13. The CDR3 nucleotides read TGTGCCAGTCCCGCGCGGACTAGCGGGCAACCCCAAGAGACCCAGTACTTC. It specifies CASPARTSGQPQETQYF. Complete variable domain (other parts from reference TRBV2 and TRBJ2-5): EPEVTQTPSHQVTQMGQEVILRCVPISNHLYFYWYRQILGQKVEFLVSFYNNEISEKSEIFDDQFSVERPDGSNFTLKIRSTKLEDSAMYFCASPARTSGQPQETQYFGPGTRLLVL.

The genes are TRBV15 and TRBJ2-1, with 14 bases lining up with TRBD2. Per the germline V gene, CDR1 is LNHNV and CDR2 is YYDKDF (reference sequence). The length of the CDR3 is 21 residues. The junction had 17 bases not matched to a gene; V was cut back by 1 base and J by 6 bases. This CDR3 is CATSRVALAFVGTSGSNEQFF. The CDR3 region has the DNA TGTGCCACCAGCAGAGTGGCCCTCGCTTTTGTCGGGACTAGCGGGAGCAATGAGCAGTTCTTC.

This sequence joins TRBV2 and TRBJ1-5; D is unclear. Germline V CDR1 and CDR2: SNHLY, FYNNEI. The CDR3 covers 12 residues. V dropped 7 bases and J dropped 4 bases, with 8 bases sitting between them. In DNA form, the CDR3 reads TGTGCCAGCAAGGCGTGGAATCAGCCCCAGCATTTT. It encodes CASKAWNQPQHF.

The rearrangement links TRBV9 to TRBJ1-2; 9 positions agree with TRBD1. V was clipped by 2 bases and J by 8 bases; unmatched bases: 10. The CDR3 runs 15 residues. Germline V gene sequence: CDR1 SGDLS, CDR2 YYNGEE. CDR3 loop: CASSVTGGAVKGYTF. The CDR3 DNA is TGTGCCAGCAGCGTTACAGGGGGCGCGGTAAAAGGCTACACCTTC.

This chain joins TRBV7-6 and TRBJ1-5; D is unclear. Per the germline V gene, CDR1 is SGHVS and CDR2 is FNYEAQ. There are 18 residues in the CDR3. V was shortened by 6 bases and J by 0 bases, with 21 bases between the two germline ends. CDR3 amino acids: CASRKTKLLRDSNQPQHF. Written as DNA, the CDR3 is TGTGCCAGCAGGAAAACAAAACTGCTGAGGGATAGCAATCAGCCCCAGCATTTT.

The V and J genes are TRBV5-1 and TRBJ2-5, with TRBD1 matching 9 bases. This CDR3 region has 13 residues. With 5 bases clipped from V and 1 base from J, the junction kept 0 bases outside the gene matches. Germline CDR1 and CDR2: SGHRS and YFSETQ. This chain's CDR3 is CASRTGGQETQYF. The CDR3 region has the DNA TGCGCCAGCAGGACAGGGGGCCAAGAGACCCAGTACTTC. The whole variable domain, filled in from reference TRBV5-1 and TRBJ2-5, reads KAGVTQTPRYLIKTRGQQVTLSCSPISGHRSVSWYQQTPGQGLQFLFEYFSETQRNKGNFPGRFSGRQFSNSRSEMNVSTLELGDSALYLCASRTGGQETQYFGPGTRLLVL.

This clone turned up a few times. The CDR3 region has the DNA TGTGCCAGCAGTTTGGGCCAGGGATACCATAGCAATCAGCCCCAGCATTTT. It is translated as CASSLGQGYHSNQPQHF. The gene calls are TRBV28 and TRBJ1-5, with D perhaps TRBD1 (5 bases). This CDR3 has 17 residues. The germline gives CDR1 MDHEN, CDR2 SYDVKM. With 3 bases removed from V and 0 bases from J, the gap between germline ends came to 15 bases.

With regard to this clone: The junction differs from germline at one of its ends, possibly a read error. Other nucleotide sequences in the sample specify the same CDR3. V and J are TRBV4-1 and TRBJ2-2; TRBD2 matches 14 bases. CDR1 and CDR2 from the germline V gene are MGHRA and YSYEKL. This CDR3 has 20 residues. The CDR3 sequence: CASSHLTGTSGRTNTGELFF. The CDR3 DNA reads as TGCGCCAGCAGCCACCTCACCGGGACTAGCGGGAGAACGAACACCGGAGAGCTGTTTTTT.

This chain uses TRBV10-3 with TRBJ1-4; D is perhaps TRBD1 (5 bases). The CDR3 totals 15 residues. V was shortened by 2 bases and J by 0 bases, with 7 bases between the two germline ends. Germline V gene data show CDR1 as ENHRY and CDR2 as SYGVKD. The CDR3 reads CAISEGAATNEKLFF. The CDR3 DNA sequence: TGTGCCATCAGTGAGGGGGCTGCAACTAATGAAAAACTGTTTTTT.

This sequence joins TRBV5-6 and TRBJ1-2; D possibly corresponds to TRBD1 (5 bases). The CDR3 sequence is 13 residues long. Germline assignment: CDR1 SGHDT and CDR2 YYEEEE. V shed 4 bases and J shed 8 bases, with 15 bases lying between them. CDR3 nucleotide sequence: TGTGCCAGCAGCCTGGTTGGGGGTGGCGGCTACACCTTC. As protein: CASSLVGGGGYTF.

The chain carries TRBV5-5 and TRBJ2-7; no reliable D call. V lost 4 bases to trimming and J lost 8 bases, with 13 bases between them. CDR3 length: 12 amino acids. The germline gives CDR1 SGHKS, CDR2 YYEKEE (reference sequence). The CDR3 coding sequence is TGTGCCAGCAGCCCAGCTGAAGGAAAGCAGTACTTC. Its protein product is CASSPAEGKQYF.

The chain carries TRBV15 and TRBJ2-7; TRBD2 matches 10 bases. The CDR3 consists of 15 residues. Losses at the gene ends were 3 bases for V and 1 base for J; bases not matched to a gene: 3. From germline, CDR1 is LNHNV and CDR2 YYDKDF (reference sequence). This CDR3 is CATSRPGLASYEQYF. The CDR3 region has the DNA TGTGCCACCAGCAGGCCGGGACTAGCGTCCTACGAGCAGTACTTC.

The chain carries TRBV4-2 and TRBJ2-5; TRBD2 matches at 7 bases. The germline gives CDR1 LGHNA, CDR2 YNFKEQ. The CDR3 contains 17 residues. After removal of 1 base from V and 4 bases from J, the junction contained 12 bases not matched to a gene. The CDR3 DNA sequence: TGTGCCAGCAGCCAAGGGGGTTTCTTAGCGGGCGTAGAGACCCAGTACTTC. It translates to CASSQGGFLAGVETQYF.

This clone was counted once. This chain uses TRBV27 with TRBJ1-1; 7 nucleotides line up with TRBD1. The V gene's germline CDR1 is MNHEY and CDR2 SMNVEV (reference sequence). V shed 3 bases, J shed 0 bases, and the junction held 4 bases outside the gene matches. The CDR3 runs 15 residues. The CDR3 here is CASSFEGALNTEAFF. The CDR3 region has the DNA TGTGCCAGCAGTTTCGAGGGGGCTTTGAACACTGAAGCTTTCTTT.

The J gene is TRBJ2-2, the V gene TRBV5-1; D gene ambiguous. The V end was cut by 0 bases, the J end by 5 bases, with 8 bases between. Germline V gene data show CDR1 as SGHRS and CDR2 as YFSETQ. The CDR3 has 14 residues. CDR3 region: CASSLAASTGELFF. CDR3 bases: TGCGCCAGCAGCTTGGCCGCATCAACCGGGGAGCTGTTTTTT.

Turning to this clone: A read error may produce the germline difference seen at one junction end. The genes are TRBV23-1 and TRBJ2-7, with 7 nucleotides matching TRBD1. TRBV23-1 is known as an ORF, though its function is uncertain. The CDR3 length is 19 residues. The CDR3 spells CASSKSEARQGKIPYEQYF. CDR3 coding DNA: TGCGCCAGCAGTAAATCCGAGGCTCGACAGGGTAAAATTCCCTACGAGCAGTACTTC.